These T cell receptor beta chains were read from a single sample in a study of cytomegalovirus exposure and HLA in healthy donors. Profiling relied on immunoSEQ multiplex PCR, and the TCRdb table lists in-frame clones only, not all of them. In the table there are about 180,000 clones, less than 85% of which are singletons. The sample taken for sequencing was PBMCs. The receptor source for this set is a man aged 35-49 years in good health and CMV-seronegative. Both conserved end residues are part of each CDR3. Each record gives: V gene, D gene, clone size, J gene, CDR3 protein, CDR3 DNA. D genes are given only for firm matches. The size of a clone is reported for some rows only, either as once, few or many, or as a class for expanded clones.

TRBV7-2	.	.	TRBJ1-2	CASSLGPNYGYTF	TGTGCCAGCAGCCTGGGCCCTAACTATGGCTACACCTTC
TRBV29-1	.	.	TRBJ2-1	CSVGGWLDEQFF	TGCAGCGTGGGGGGATGGCTCGATGAGCAGTTCTTC
TRBV7-2	.	.	TRBJ1-6	CASSNVGSSPLHF	TGTGCCAGCAGCAATGTAGGGAGTTCACCCCTCCACTTT
TRBV11-2	TRBD2	.	TRBJ2-7	CASSLVAGGSYEQYF	TGTGCCAGCAGCTTAGTAGCGGGGGGTTCCTACGAGCAGTACTTC
TRBV19	TRBD2	.	TRBJ2-1	CASSMGGSGSFDEQFF	TGTGCCAGTAGTATGGGGGGGAGTGGGAGTTTCGATGAGCAGTTCTTC
TRBV6-4	TRBD2	.	TRBJ2-1	CASSAAGAQSSYNEQFF	TGTGCCAGCAGTGCAGCGGGGGCCCAAAGCTCCTACAATGAGCAGTTCTTC
TRBV2	TRBD1	.	TRBJ2-6	CASSPTGVASGANVLTF	TGTGCCAGCAGCCCAACAGGGGTCGCCTCTGGGGCCAACGTCCTGACTTTC
TRBV7-2	TRBD1	.	TRBJ2-7	CASSYGTGVEQYF	TGTGCCAGCAGCTACGGGACAGGGGTCGAGCAGTACTTC
TRBV18	.	.	TRBJ1-5	CASSPADNQPQHF	TGTGCCAGCTCACCGGCAGACAATCAGCCCCAGCATTTT
TRBV12-5	TRBD2	.	TRBJ2-2	CASGVTSGGHTGELFF	TGTGCTAGTGGTGTGACTAGCGGGGGGCACACCGGGGAGCTGTTTTTT
TRBV27	TRBD2	.	TRBJ2-3	CASSPGTSEVNTQYF	TGTGCCAGCAGTCCCGGGACTAGCGAGGTGAATACGCAGTATTTT
TRBV7-2	TRBD2	.	TRBJ2-7	CASSSRGGSHEQYF	TGTGCCAGCAGCTCCCGGGGGGGCTCCCACGAGCAGTACTTC
TRBV5-1	.	.	TRBJ2-7	CASSISGYEQYF	TGCGCCAGCAGCATCTCAGGGTACGAGCAGTACTTC
TRBV5-6	.	.	TRBJ1-5	CASSFAGGGNQPQHF	TGTGCCAGCAGCTTCGCCGGGGGTGGCAATCAGCCCCAGCATTTT
TRBV29-1	.	.	TRBJ1-2	CSVVRTDNYGYTF	TGCAGCGTTGTCCGGACAGACAACTATGGCTACACCTTC
TRBV7-2	TRBD1	.	TRBJ1-5	CASSLPGQGIQPQHF	TGTGCCAGCAGCTTACCGGGACAGGGAATTCAGCCCCAGCATTTT
TRBV5-3	.	.	TRBJ2-7	CARSGCGSGNHYEQYF	TGTGCCAGAAGCGGATGCGGGTCGGGCAACCACTACGAGCAGTACTTC
TRBV29-1	TRBD2	.	TRBJ2-5	CSVGDAPREGQYF	TGCAGCGTTGGGGACGCACCCCGGGAGGGCCAGTACTTC
TRBV7-2	TRBD1	.	TRBJ1-3	CATRQGASGNTIYF	TGTGCCACAAGGCAGGGGGCTTCGGGAAACACCATATATTTT
TRBV10-2	.	.	TRBJ1-1	CASRNTEAFF	TGCGCCAGTAGGAACACTGAAGCTTTCTTT
TRBV27	TRBD1	.	TRBJ1-1	CASSRPDRATEAFF	TGTGCCAGCAGCCGACCGGACAGGGCTACTGAAGCTTTCTTT
TRBV4-2	.	.	TRBJ2-3	CASSPWTNTDTQYF	TGTGCCAGCAGCCCCTGGACTAACACAGATACGCAGTATTTT
TRBV15	TRBD1	once	TRBJ1-3	CATSERTGRGNTIYF	TGTGCCACCAGCGAACGGACAGGAAGGGGAAACACCATATATTTT
TRBV29-1	.	.	TRBJ1-5	CSVLDLGQPQHF	TGCAGCGTTCTAGACCTGGGTCAGCCCCAGCATTTT
TRBV28	TRBD2	.	TRBJ2-7	CASLGAERETTYEQYF	TGTGCCAGCCTTGGGGCCGAGCGGGAGACCACCTACGAGCAGTACTTC
TRBV5-1	TRBD1	.	TRBJ2-3	CASSLGGFGTGGSTDTQYF	TGCGCCAGCAGCTTGGGGGGCTTCGGGACAGGGGGTAGCACAGATACGCAGTATTTT
TRBV4-3	TRBD1	.	TRBJ2-7	CASSPGTGEGSYEQYF	TGCGCCAGCAGCCCCGGGACAGGGGAGGGCTCCTACGAGCAGTACTTC
TRBV18	TRBD1	.	TRBJ2-5	CASSSPTGAETQYF	TGTGCCAGCTCATCCCCGACAGGGGCCGAGACCCAGTACTTC
TRBV7-2	.	.	TRBJ1-1	CASSPSGGDWAFF	TGTGCCAGCAGCCCGAGCGGTGGGGATTGGGCTTTCTTT
TRBV15	.	.	TRBJ1-2	CATSSGFGYTF	TGTGCCACCAGCAGCGGGTTTGGCTACACCTTC
TRBV6-5	TRBD1	few	TRBJ2-7	CASSYSGQGSYEQYF	TGTGCCAGCAGTTACTCGGGACAGGGGTCCTACGAGCAGTACTTC
TRBV9	.	.	TRBJ2-3	CASARSTDTQYF	TGTGCCAGCGCTCGGAGCACAGATACGCAGTATTTT
TRBV7-6	.	.	TRBJ2-3	CASSLAADTQYF	TGTGCCAGCAGCTTAGCAGCCGATACGCAGTATTTT
TRBV5-1	TRBD2	.	TRBJ2-2	CASSLGTSSSGELFF	TGCGCCAGCAGCCTAGGGACTAGTAGTTCCGGGGAGCTGTTTTTT
TRBV5-1	TRBD2	.	TRBJ2-2	CASSLGTSGGRLFF	TGCGCCAGCAGCTTGGGAACTAGCGGCGGGCGTCTGTTTTTT
TRBV30	.	few	TRBJ2-4	CAWTPSLVAKNIQYF	TGTGCCTGGACCCCTAGTCTTGTAGCCAAAAACATTCAGTACTTC
TRBV30	TRBD2	.	TRBJ2-1	CAWGLAGGPYNEQFF	TGTGCCTGGGGACTAGCGGGAGGACCCTACAATGAGCAGTTCTTC
TRBV5-6	TRBD2	.	TRBJ2-2	CASTPRPSGRAEELFF	TGTGCCAGCACCCCCCGTCCTAGCGGGAGGGCCGAGGAGCTGTTTTTT
TRBV19	TRBD1	.	TRBJ2-2	CASSIDPTGGTGELFF	TGTGCCAGTAGTATAGACCCGACAGGGGGTACCGGGGAGCTGTTTTTT
TRBV15	.	.	TRBJ2-7	CATSRDAGSPSYEQYF	TGTGCCACCAGCAGAGATGCGGGAAGTCCATCCTACGAGCAGTACTTC
TRBV4-3	TRBD2	few	TRBJ2-5	CASKTSGGLFGETQYF	TGCGCCAGCAAGACTAGCGGGGGCCTGTTTGGGGAGACCCAGTACTTC
TRBV27	TRBD2	once	TRBJ2-5	CASSTSVGTSGRAEETQYF	TGTGCCAGCAGTACATCGGTGGGGACTAGCGGGAGGGCTGAGGAGACCCAGTACTTC
TRBV15	.	.	TRBJ1-6	CATSPRRSSPLHF	TGTGCCACCAGCCCCCGCCGGTCGTCACCCCTCCACTTT
TRBV7-2	TRBD1	.	TRBJ1-1	CASSTDRGRTEAFF	TGTGCCAGCAGCACCGACAGGGGGCGGACTGAAGCTTTCTTT
TRBV4-3	.	few	TRBJ1-6	CASSQDVGGDSPLHF	TGCGCCAGCAGCCAAGATGTCGGGGGAGATTCACCCCTCCACTTT
TRBV20-1	.	.	TRBJ1-1	CSARGRAEAFF	TGCAGTGCTAGAGGGAGGGCTGAAGCTTTCTTT
TRBV29-1	.	few	TRBJ1-1	CSVMAGRASEAFF	TGCAGCGTGATGGCCGGGCGGGCATCTGAAGCTTTCTTT
TRBV5-4	.	.	TRBJ2-2	CASSLAASRGTGELFF	TGTGCCAGCAGCTTGGCGGCTTCTCGAGGCACCGGGGAGCTGTTTTTT
TRBV30	.	.	TRBJ2-7	CAWNPQQRPYGEQYF	TGTGCCTGGAATCCCCAACAGCGGCCCTATGGCGAGCAGTACTTC
TRBV7-2	.	.	TRBJ2-7	CASSFSDRTYEQYF	TGTGCCAGCAGCTTCTCTGACAGGACCTACGAGCAGTACTTC
TRBV7-2	.	.	TRBJ2-3	CASSLDGGTDTQYF	TGTGCCAGCAGCTTAGACGGGGGCACAGATACGCAGTATTTT
TRBV7-9	TRBD1	.	TRBJ1-3	CASSRGGKSGNTIYF	TGTGCCAGCAGCCGAGGGGGCAAGTCTGGAAACACCATATATTTT
TRBV2	.	.	TRBJ2-5	CASSRGVRETQYF	TGTGCCAGCTCGCGGGGAGTTCGTGAGACCCAGTACTTC
TRBV7-9	TRBD2	.	TRBJ2-1	CASSPTSGGLNEQFF	TGTGCCAGCAGCCCAACTAGCGGGGGTCTCAATGAGCAGTTCTTC
TRBV11-2	TRBD1	.	TRBJ1-6	CASSLDTTGQGNSPLHF	TGTGCCAGCAGCTTAGATACTACGGGACAGGGGAATTCACCCCTCCACTTT